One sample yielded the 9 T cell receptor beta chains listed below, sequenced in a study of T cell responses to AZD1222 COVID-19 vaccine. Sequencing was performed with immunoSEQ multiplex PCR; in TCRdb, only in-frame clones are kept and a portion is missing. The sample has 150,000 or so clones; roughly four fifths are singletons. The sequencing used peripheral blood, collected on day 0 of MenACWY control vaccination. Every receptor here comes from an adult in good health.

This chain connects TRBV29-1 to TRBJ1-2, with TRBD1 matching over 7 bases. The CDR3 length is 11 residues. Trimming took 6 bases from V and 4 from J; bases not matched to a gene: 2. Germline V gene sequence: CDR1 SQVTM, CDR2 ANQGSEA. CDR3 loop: CSVDRSYGYTF. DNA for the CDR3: TGCAGCGTGGACAGGAGCTATGGCTACACCTTC.

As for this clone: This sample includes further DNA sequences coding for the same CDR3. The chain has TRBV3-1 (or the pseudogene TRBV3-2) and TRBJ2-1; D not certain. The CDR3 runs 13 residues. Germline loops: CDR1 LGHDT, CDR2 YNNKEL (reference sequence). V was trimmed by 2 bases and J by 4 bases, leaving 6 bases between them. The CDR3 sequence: CASSQTTYNEQFF. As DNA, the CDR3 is TGTGCCAGCAGCCAAACCACTTACAATGAGCAGTTCTTC.

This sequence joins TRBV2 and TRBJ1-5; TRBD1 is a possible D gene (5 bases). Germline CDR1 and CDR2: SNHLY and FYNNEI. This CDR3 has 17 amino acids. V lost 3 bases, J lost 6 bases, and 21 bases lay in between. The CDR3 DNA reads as TGTGCCAGCAGTGAGGGAGCGCCGGGCCAGGGAGGTCAGCCCCAGCATTTT. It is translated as CASSEGAPGQGGQPQHF.

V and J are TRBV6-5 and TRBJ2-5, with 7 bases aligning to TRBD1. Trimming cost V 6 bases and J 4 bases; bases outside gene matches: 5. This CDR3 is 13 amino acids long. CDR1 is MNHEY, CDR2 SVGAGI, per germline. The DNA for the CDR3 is TGTGCCAGCAGAGTACAGGGGCGAGAGACCCAGTACTTC. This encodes CASRVQGRETQYF.

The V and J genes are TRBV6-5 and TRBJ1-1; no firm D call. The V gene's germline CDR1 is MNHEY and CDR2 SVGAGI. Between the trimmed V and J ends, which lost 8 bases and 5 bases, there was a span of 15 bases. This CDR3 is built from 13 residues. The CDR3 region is CASGPGPRTEAFF. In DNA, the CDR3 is TGTGCCAGCGGACCGGGTCCCCGGACTGAAGCTTTCTTT.

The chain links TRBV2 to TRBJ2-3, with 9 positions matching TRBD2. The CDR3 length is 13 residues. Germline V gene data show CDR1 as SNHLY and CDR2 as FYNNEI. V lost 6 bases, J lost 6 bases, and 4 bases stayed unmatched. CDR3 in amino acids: CASRFSGGDTQYF. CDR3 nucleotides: TGTGCCAGCAGATTTAGCGGGGGCGATACGCAGTATTTT.

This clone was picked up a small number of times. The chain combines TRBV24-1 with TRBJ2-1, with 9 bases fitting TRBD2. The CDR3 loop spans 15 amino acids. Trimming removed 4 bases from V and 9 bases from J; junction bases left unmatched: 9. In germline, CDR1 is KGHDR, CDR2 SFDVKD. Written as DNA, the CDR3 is TGTGCCACCAGTGAAGGCGGGGGGGCGGTTAGTGAGCAGTTCTTC. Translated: CATSEGGGAVSEQFF.

The CDR3 DNA reads TGTGCCTGGAGTGTGGGGGCAGGGCAGCCCCAGCATTTT. As protein: CAWSVGAGQPQHF. The chain has TRBV30 and TRBJ1-5, with D perhaps TRBD1 (6 bases). The CDR3 spans 13 residues. V was clipped by 0 bases and J by 7 bases, with 10 bases between them. The germline V gene has CDR1 GTSNPN and CDR2 SVGIG (reference sequence).

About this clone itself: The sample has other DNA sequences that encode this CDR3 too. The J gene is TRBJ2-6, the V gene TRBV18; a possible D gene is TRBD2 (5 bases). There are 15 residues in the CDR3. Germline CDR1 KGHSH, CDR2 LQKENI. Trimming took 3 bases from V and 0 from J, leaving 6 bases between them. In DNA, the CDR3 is TGTGCCAGCTCACCCCGGGGCTCTGGGGCCAACGTCCTGACTTTC. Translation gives CASSPRGSGANVLTF.